The 27 T cell receptor beta chains in this list originate from one sample, sequenced in a study of T cell responses to AZD1222 COVID-19 vaccine. Profiled with immunoSEQ multiplex PCR; TCRdb holds only in-frame clones, not every one. The sample consists of more than 95,000 clones, around nine tenths of them appearing once. The material sequenced was peripheral blood, taken 28 days after the second dose of the MenACWY control vaccine. The receptor set was obtained from an adult who received the MenACWY meningococcal vaccine as a control.

The chain couples TRBV11-1 to TRBJ2-7; D gene ambiguous. The V gene's germline CDR1 is SGHAT and CDR2 FQDESV (reference sequence). The CDR3 totals 13 residues. The V end was cut by 5 bases, the J end by 3 bases, with 11 bases between. The CDR3 loop is CASSSSGLYEQYF. The CDR3 region has the DNA TGTGCCAGCAGCAGCTCCGGGCTCTACGAGCAGTACTTC.

CDR3 sequence reads: CAIRVTSGGPLWDTQYF. The CDR3 DNA reads as TGTGCCATCAGGGTGACTAGCGGGGGGCCCCTGTGGGATACGCAGTATTTT. The chain combines TRBV10-3 with TRBJ2-3, with 13 bases aligning to TRBD2. V lost 6 bases to trimming and J lost 6 bases; unmatched junction nucleotides: 12. CDR3 size: 17 residues. Germline-derived CDR1 and CDR2 are ENHRY and SYGVKD.

This clone was counted once. The J gene is TRBJ2-7, the V gene TRBV6-5; the match to TRBD1 covers 9 bases. Per the germline V gene, CDR1 is MNHEY and CDR2 is SVGAGI. The CDR3 spans 14 residues. The ends lost 6 bases at V and 6 bases at J; junction bases unmatched: 9. DNA of the CDR3: TGTGCCAGCAGACCTACAGGGGGCGCGGGCGAGCAGTACTTC. This encodes CASRPTGGAGEQYF.

This sequence joins TRBV4-1 and TRBJ1-2; no definite D call. Deletions cut 1 base from V and 3 bases from J, with 3 bases between. Germline CDR1 and CDR2: MGHRA and YSYEKL. The CDR3 covers 12 residues. The CDR3 here is CASSQGDYGYTF. The CDR3 DNA reads TGCGCCAGCAGCCAAGGGGACTATGGCTACACCTTC.

V and J are TRBV24-1 and TRBJ2-1, with no clear D. This CDR3 spans 15 amino acids. Germline V gene lookup returns CDR1 KGHDR and CDR2 SFDVKD. The V end was cut by 0 bases, the J end by 4 bases, with 9 bases between. The CDR3 protein is CATSDLSLRYNEQFF. CDR3 coding DNA: TGTGCCACCAGTGATTTGTCTTTGAGGTACAATGAGCAGTTCTTC.

The chain employs TRBV14 and TRBJ2-5, with 9 bases lining up with TRBD2. This CDR3 spans 17 amino acids. J gave up 1 base and V 1 base, and 7 bases lay outside the gene matches. The germline V gene encodes CDR1 SGHDN and CDR2 FVKESK. CDR3 nucleotide sequence: TGTGCCAGCAGCCAAGGAATTCGAGCGGGGGGCCAAGAGACCCAGTACTTC. Protein product: CASSQGIRAGGQETQYF. Full variable domain (outside the CDR3, taken from reference TRBV14 and TRBJ2-5): EAGVTQFPSHSVIEKGQTVTLRCDPISGHDNLYWYRRVMGKEIKFLLHFVKESKQDESGMPNNRFLAERTGGTYSTLKVQPAELEDSGVYFCASSQGIRAGGQETQYFGPGTRLLVL.

This rearrangement joins TRBV7-9 to TRBJ2-3; TRBD2 agrees at 7 bases. The CDR3 has 14 amino acids. In germline, CDR1 is SEHNR, CDR2 FQNEAQ (reference sequence). Trimming removed 6 bases from V and 0 bases from J; junction bases left unmatched: 3. The CDR3 spells CASSSLASTDTQYF. The CDR3, as DNA: TGTGCCAGCAGTTCACTAGCGAGCACAGATACGCAGTATTTT. The whole variable domain, remainder taken from reference TRBV7-9 and TRBJ2-3, is DTGVSQNPRHKITKRGQNVTFRCDPISEHNRLYWYRQTLGQGPEFLTYFQNEAQLEKSRLLSDRFSAERPKGSFSTLEIQRTEQGDSAMYLCASSSLASTDTQYFGPGTRLTVL.

This rearrangement joins TRBV4-1 to TRBJ2-7; D possibly corresponds to TRBD1 (5 bases). The CDR3 has 15 amino acids. Germline CDR1 reads MGHRA; CDR2 reads YSYEKL. The germline V and J ends were trimmed by 2 bases and 0 bases, with 11 bases remaining between them. CDR3 amino acids: CASSQQGSSSYEQYF. As DNA, the CDR3 is TGCGCCAGCAGCCAACAGGGAAGCTCCTCCTACGAGCAGTACTTC.

CDR3 sequence: CASISDSYSNQPQHF. The DNA for the CDR3 is TGTGCCAGTATTTCGGACAGCTATAGCAATCAGCCCCAGCATTTT. This chain links TRBV19 with TRBJ1-5; D might be TRBD1 (6 bases). CDR3 size: 15 residues. With 7 bases removed from V and 0 bases from J, the gap between germline ends came to 13 bases. CDR1 LNHDA and CDR2 SQIVND come from the germline V gene (reference sequence). The whole variable domain, remainder taken from reference TRBV19 and TRBJ1-5, is DGGITQSPKYLFRKEGQNVTLSCEQNLNHDAMYWYRQDPGQGLRLIYYSQIVNDFQKGDIAEGYSVSREKKESFPLTVTSAQKNPTAFYLCASISDSYSNQPQHFGDGTRLSIL.

V gene TRBV11-2 combines with J gene TRBJ1-1, with TRBD1 as a possible D gene (6 bases). V was pared by 5 bases and J by 2 bases, with 12 bases between. Germline assignment: CDR1 SGHAT and CDR2 FQNNGV. This CDR3 comprises 14 residues. The CDR3 here is CASSIRGGNTEAFF. In DNA form, the CDR3 reads TGTGCCAGCAGCATAAGGGGGGGAAACACTGAAGCTTTCTTT.

The rearrangement uses TRBV7-8 and TRBJ2-7; D remains ambiguous. Per germline, CDR1 SGHVS and CDR2 FQNEAQ. CDR3 length: 13 amino acids. The V end lost 7 bases, the J end lost 5 bases, and 15 bases lay between the germline ends. The CDR3 loop reads CASTSRKGDEQYF. The CDR3 DNA follows: TGTGCCAGCACGTCCCGGAAGGGCGACGAGCAGTACTTC.

J is TRBJ1-6 and V is TRBV6-5; 12 bases match TRBD1. After removal of 6 bases from V and 10 bases from J, the junction contained 7 bases not matched to a gene. The CDR3 length is 15 residues. The germline V gene encodes CDR1 MNHEY and CDR2 SVGAGI. This CDR3 reads CASRRDRGRFSPLHF. CDR3 DNA: TGTGCCAGCAGGAGGGACAGGGGGCGATTCTCACCCCTCCACTTT.

The rearrangement joins TRBV9 to TRBJ1-2, with 9 bases matching TRBD1. The V segment lost 3 bases and the J segment 1 base; nucleotides outside the gene matches: 4. The germline CDR1 and CDR2 sequences are SGDLS and YYNGEE. There are 15 residues in the CDR3. In nucleotides, the CDR3 is TGTGCCAGCAGCGCCACGGGACAGGGTAACTATGGCTACACCTTC. Residues: CASSATGQGNYGYTF.

This clone occurred a few times. The chain joins TRBV13 to TRBJ1-3, with D hard to call. Trimming left V 2 bases short and J 0 bases short, with 8 bases between. CDR3 length: 15 amino acids. The germline CDR1 and CDR2 sequences are PRHDT and FYEKMQ (reference sequence). CDR3 residues: CASSLPGSSGNTIYF. The CDR3 nucleotides are TGTGCCAGCAGCTTACCGGGCAGCTCTGGAAACACCATATATTTT. The whole variable domain, remainder taken from reference TRBV13 and TRBJ1-3, is AAGVIQSPRHLIKEKRETATLKCYPIPRHDTVYWYQQGPGQDPQFLISFYEKMQSDKGSIPDRFSAQQFSDYHSELNMSSLELGDSALYFCASSLPGSSGNTIYFGEGSWLTVV.

J is TRBJ2-5 and V is TRBV4-2; tentative D call: TRBD1 (6 bases). The CDR3 runs 14 residues. V lost 0 bases to trimming and J lost 3 bases, with 8 bases between them. The germline CDR1 and CDR2 sequences are LGHNA and YNFKEQ. Here the CDR3 DNA reads TGTGCCAGCAGCCAAGATTACAGGGAAGAGACCCAGTACTTC. Amino acids: CASSQDYREETQYF.

V gene TRBV2 combines with J gene TRBJ1-6; D is undetermined. Germline V gene sequence: CDR1 SNHLY, CDR2 FYNNEI. The germline V and J ends were trimmed by 4 bases and 0 bases, with 10 bases remaining between them. This CDR3 is built from 16 residues. Written as DNA, the CDR3 is TGTGCCAGCAGTGCCGAAGGGTACTCCTATAATTCACCCCTCCACTTT. Translated: CASSAEGYSYNSPLHF. Using reference TRBV2 and TRBJ1-6 for the parts outside the CDR3, the full variable domain is EPEVTQTPSHQVTQMGQEVILRCVPISNHLYFYWYRQILGQKVEFLVSFYNNEISEKSEIFDDQFSVERPDGSNFTLKIRSTKLEDSAMYFCASSAEGYSYNSPLHFGNGTRLTVT.

This clone appeared once. This chain links TRBV7-3 with TRBJ2-7, with 8 nucleotides matching TRBD1. This CDR3 is 13 amino acids long. The germline CDR1 and CDR2 sequences are SGHTA and FQGTGA. Germline trimming cut 5 bases from V and 5 bases from J; bases unmatched to any gene: 5. CDR3 amino acids: CASSMTGAHEQYF. As DNA, the CDR3 is TGTGCCAGCAGCATGACAGGGGCCCACGAGCAGTACTTC. Full variable domain (missing parts from reference TRBV7-3 and TRBJ2-7): GAGVSQTPSNKVTEKGKYVELRCDPISGHTALYWYRQSLGQGPEFLIYFQGTGAADDSGLPNDRFFAVRPEGSVSTLKIQRTERGDSAVYLCASSMTGAHEQYFGPGTRLTVT.

The CDR3 DNA follows: TGTGCCAGCAGCCAGACAGGGCGACTATTCTATGGCTACACCTTC. Its protein product is CASSQTGRLFYGYTF. The rearrangement joins TRBV5-4 to TRBJ1-2, with 7 bases lining up with TRBD1. The trim removed 4 bases at V and 4 bases at J, leaving 10 bases unmatched. CDR3 length: 15 amino acids. Germline V lookup: CDR1 SGHNT, CDR2 YYREEE (reference sequence). Supplemented by reference TRBV5-4 and TRBJ1-2, the full variable domain reads ETGVTQSPTHLIKTRGQQVTLRCSSQSGHNTVSWYQQALGQGPQFIFQYYREEENGRGNFPPRFSGLQFPNYSSELNVNALELDDSALYLCASSQTGRLFYGYTFGSGTRLTVV.

This chain joins TRBV5-1 and TRBJ2-2, with 10 bases lining up with TRBD1. Germline V CDR1 and CDR2: SGHRS, YFSETQ. Trimming at V came to 4 bases and at J to 1 base, leaving 13 bases not matched to a gene. This CDR3 is 19 amino acids long. The CDR3 coding sequence is TGCGCCAGCAGCCCAAAAAATTCCGGGACAGGGGTGAACACCGGGGAGCTGTTTTTT. It is translated as CASSPKNSGTGVNTGELFF.

This chain connects TRBV4-3 to TRBJ2-3; unclear D gene. The CDR3 covers 13 residues. In germline, CDR1 is LGHNA, CDR2 YSLEER. Trimming cost V 5 bases and J 5 bases, with 11 bases left between them. For the CDR3, the DNA is TGCGCCAGCAGCTATGGACCGCAAGATACGCAGTATTTT. This translates into CASSYGPQDTQYF.

This clone was observed once. This chain connects TRBV2 to TRBJ2-3, with a weak D call TRBD2 (5 bases). V lost 10 bases, J lost 2 bases, and 16 bases lay in between. This CDR3 contains 14 residues. From germline, CDR1 is SNHLY and CDR2 FYNNEI. The chain's CDR3 is CATIPGIFTDTQYF. The CDR3 DNA sequence: TGTGCCACGATACCCGGGATTTTCACAGATACGCAGTATTTT. The entire variable domain, with the rest obtained from reference TRBV2 and TRBJ2-3, is as follows: EPEVTQTPSHQVTQMGQEVILRCVPISNHLYFYWYRQILGQKVEFLVSFYNNEISEKSEIFDDQFSVERPDGSNFTLKIRSTKLEDSAMYFCATIPGIFTDTQYFGPGTRLTVL.

The CDR3 spells CASSPRTGEISPLHF. The CDR3 region has the DNA TGTGCCAGCAGCCCCCGGACAGGGGAGATTTCACCCCTCCACTTT. The J gene is TRBJ1-6, the V gene TRBV7-9, with 9 bases aligning to TRBD1. The CDR3 covers 15 residues. Losses at the gene ends were 5 bases for V and 9 bases for J; bases not matched to a gene: 8. The germline V gene encodes CDR1 SEHNR and CDR2 FQNEAQ (reference sequence).

V usage is TRBV9 and J usage is TRBJ1-3; 8 positions agree with TRBD1. V lost 0 bases to trimming and J lost 4 bases; unmatched junction nucleotides: 3. The CDR3 has 15 amino acids. Germline lookup yields CDR1 SGDLS and CDR2 YYNGEE. CDR3 sequence reads: CASSVAPGGGNTIYF. CDR3 nucleotide sequence: TGTGCCAGCAGCGTAGCTCCAGGGGGCGGAAACACCATATATTTT. Variable domain in full (rest from reference TRBV9 and TRBJ1-3): DSGVTQTPKHLITATGQRVTLRCSPRSGDLSVYWYQQSLDQGLQFLIQYYNGEERAKGNILERFSAQQFPDLHSELNLSSLELGDSALYFCASSVAPGGGNTIYFGEGSWLTVV.

The V and J genes are TRBV7-9 and TRBJ1-4; 7 bases line up with TRBD1. Germline CDR1 SEHNR, CDR2 FQNEAQ (reference sequence). The CDR3 has 15 amino acids. V dropped 1 base and J dropped 7; count of bases not matched to a gene: 6. CDR3 sequence reads: CASSLGEGAGEKLFF. CDR3 coding DNA: TGTGCCAGCAGCTTAGGTGAGGGGGCTGGTGAAAAACTGTTTTTT.

The V call is TRBV29-1, the J call TRBJ2-5; D gene uncertain. The V gene lost 1 base and the J gene lost 5 bases, with 11 bases spanning the gap. Looked up from germline, CDR1 is SQVTM and CDR2 is ANQGSEA. The CDR3 has 13 residues. The CDR3 sequence: CSVEGGFEETQYF. The CDR3 DNA reads as TGCAGCGTTGAAGGGGGATTCGAGGAGACCCAGTACTTC.

This clone came up once. The chain uses TRBV7-9 and TRBJ1-2, with TRBD1 matching 11 bases. The germline gives CDR1 SEHNR, CDR2 FQNEAQ (reference sequence). The junction had 15 bases not matched to a gene; V was cut back by 9 bases and J by 3 bases. This CDR3 has 17 amino acids. In nucleotides, the CDR3 is TGTGCCAGTAGTCCGGGACAGGGGGGCCCACGGGACTATGGCTACACCTTC. Translating it yields CASSPGQGGPRDYGYTF.

The chain recombines TRBV19 with TRBJ1-1, with D possibly TRBD1 on 5 matching bases. This CDR3 is 14 amino acids long. The germline CDR1 and CDR2 sequences are LNHDA and SQIVND (reference sequence). V gave up 1 base and J gave up 4 bases, with 10 bases separating them. CDR3 DNA sequence: TGTGCCAGTAGTATAGGCAAGGGGACCACTGAAGCTTTCTTT. Protein sequence: CASSIGKGTTEAFF.